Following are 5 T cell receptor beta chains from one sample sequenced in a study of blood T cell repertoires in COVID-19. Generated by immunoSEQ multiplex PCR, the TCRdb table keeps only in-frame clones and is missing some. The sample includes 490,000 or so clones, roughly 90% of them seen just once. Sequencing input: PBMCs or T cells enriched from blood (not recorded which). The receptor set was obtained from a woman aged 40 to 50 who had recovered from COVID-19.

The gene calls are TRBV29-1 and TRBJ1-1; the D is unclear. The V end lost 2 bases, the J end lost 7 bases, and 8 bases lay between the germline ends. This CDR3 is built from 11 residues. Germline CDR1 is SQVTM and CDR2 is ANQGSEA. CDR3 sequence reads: CSVENRGEAFF. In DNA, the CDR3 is TGCAGCGTTGAAAATCGGGGTGAAGCTTTCTTT. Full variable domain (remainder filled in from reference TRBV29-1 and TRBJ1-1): SAVISQKPSRDICQRGTSLTIQCQVDSQVTMMFWYRQQPGQSLTLIATANQGSEATYESGFVIDKFPISRPNLTFSTLTVSNMSPEDSSIYLCSVENRGEAFFGQGTRLTVV.

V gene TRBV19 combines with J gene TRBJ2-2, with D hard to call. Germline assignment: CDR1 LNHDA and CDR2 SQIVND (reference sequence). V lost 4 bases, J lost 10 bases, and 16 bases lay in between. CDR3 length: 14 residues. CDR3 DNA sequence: TGTGCCAGTAGTAAAAGCATAGGTGACAAGGAGCTGTTTTTT. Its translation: CASSKSIGDKELFF.

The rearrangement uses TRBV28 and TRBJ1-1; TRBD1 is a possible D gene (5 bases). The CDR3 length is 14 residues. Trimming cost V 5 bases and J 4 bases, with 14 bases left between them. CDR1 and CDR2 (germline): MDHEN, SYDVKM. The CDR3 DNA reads TGTGCCAGCAGTGCAAACATAGGGGCCACTGAAGCTTTCTTT. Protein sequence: CASSANIGATEAFF.

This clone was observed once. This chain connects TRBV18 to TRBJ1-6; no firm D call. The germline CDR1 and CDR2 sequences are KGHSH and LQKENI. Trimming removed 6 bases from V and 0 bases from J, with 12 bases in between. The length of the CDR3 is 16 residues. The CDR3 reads CASSPTRSSYNSPLHF. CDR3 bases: TGTGCCAGCTCCCCGACACGTAGCTCCTATAATTCACCCCTCCACTTT.

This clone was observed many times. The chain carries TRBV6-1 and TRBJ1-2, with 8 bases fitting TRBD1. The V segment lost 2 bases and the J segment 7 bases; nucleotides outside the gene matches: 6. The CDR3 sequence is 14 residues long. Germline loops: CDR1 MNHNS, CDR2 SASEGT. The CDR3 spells CASSEFAGGSGYTF. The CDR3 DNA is TGTGCCAGCAGTGAATTCGCAGGGGGCTCTGGCTACACCTTC.